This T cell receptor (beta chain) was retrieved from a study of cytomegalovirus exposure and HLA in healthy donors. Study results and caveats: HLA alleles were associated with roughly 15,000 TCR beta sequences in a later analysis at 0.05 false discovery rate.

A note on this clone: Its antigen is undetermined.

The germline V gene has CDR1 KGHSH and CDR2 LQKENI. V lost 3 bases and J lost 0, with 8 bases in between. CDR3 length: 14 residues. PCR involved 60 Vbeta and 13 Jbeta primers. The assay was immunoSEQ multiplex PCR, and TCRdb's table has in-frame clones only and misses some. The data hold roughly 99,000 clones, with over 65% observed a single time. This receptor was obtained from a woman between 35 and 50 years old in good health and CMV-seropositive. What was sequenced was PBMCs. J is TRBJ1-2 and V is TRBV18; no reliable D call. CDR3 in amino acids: CASSPGSSNYGYTF. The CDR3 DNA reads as TGTGCCAGCTCACCGGGCAGCTCTAACTATGGCTACACCTTC.